Presented here are 12 T cell receptor beta chains from one specimen sequenced in a study of Ad26.COV2.S vaccination and SARS-CoV-2 variants. The treatment is: roughly 19 received Ad26.COV2.S at low or high dose, single or two shots; five or six received placebo; per-sample allocation not given. Material that was analyzed had been drawn on day 63 after the first vaccine or placebo injection. Profiling relied on immunoSEQ multiplex PCR, and the TCRdb table lists in-frame clones only, not all of them. The table has about 680,000 clones, about 90% seen once. The sequences come from peripheral blood, collected in a trial of Ad26.COV2.S vaccine versus placebo. These receptors all stem from a person aged 18 to 59 who received the Ad26.COV2.S COVID-19 vaccine or a placebo.

The chain combines TRBV10-3 with TRBJ1-1; D unclear. CDR3 length: 13 amino acids. Trimming cost V 10 bases and J 7 bases, with 19 bases left between them. The germline V gene has CDR1 ENHRY and CDR2 SYGVKD. This CDR3 is CATRSDPADEAFF. The CDR3 DNA sequence: TGTGCCACGCGATCGGACCCGGCAGATGAAGCTTTCTTT.

This sequence joins TRBV5-4 and TRBJ1-4, with 9 bases matching TRBD1. Trimming at V came to 5 bases and at J to 4 bases, leaving 3 bases not matched to a gene. The CDR3 covers 14 residues. The germline V gene encodes CDR1 SGHNT and CDR2 YYREEE (reference sequence). CDR3 residues: CASSRDRVNEKLFF. The CDR3 DNA is TGTGCCAGCAGTAGGGACAGGGTTAATGAAAAACTGTTTTTT.

The chain links TRBV19 to TRBJ2-7; TRBD1 agrees at 7 bases. The CDR3 has 16 residues. The germline CDR1 and CDR2 sequences are LNHDA and SQIVND (reference sequence). V dropped 5 bases and J dropped 3; count of bases not matched to a gene: 13. Written as DNA, the CDR3 is TGTGCCAGTAGTGCCCGGGACAGCCCAAGACTCTACGAGCAGTACTTC. It is translated as CASSARDSPRLYEQYF. The variable domain in full, with the rest retrieved from reference TRBV19 and TRBJ2-7, is DGGITQSPKYLFRKEGQNVTLSCEQNLNHDAMYWYRQDPGQGLRLIYYSQIVNDFQKGDIAEGYSVSREKKESFPLTVTSAQKNPTAFYLCASSARDSPRLYEQYFGPGTRLTVT.

This chain connects TRBV18 to TRBJ1-2, with a possible D match to TRBD1 (6 bases). Germline values: CDR1 KGHSH, CDR2 LQKENI. This CDR3 has 13 residues. Trimming took off 4 bases at V and 4 bases at J, with 10 bases between the two ends. The CDR3 loop is CASSLDRVYGYTF. CDR3 DNA: TGTGCCAGCTCACTGGACAGAGTCTATGGCTACACCTTC.

This clone was counted once. The V and J genes are TRBV30 and TRBJ2-5; D remains ambiguous. The CDR3 consists of 13 residues. Per germline, CDR1 GTSNPN and CDR2 SVGIG (reference sequence). The ends were cut back, 5 bases at V and 7 bases at J, with 17 bases in the middle. The CDR3 sequence: CAWRTHSTGTQYF. The CDR3 coding sequence is TGTGCCTGGCGAACACATTCCACCGGGACCCAGTACTTC.

The chain combines TRBV3-1 (or the pseudogene TRBV3-2) with TRBJ1-1, with a tentative D call TRBD1 (6 bases). Germline V gene data show CDR1 as LGHDT and CDR2 as YNNKEL (reference sequence). The CDR3 runs 14 residues. Deletions cut 3 bases from V and 6 bases from J, with 14 bases between. The CDR3 DNA is TGTGCCAGCAGCCAGTACAGGGAAGGAGCTGAAGCTTTCTTT. Protein: CASSQYREGAEAFF.

The genes are TRBV12-3 or TRBV12-4 and TRBJ2-7; D not resolved. The CDR3 has 12 residues. The V end lost 2 bases, the J end lost 6 bases, and 8 bases lay between the germline ends. The CDR3 nucleotides read TGTGCCAGCAGTTTAAGTGTTGGCGAGCAGTACTTC. Encoded protein: CASSLSVGEQYF.

The chain uses TRBV3-1 (or the pseudogene TRBV3-2) and TRBJ2-1; D ambiguous. V was trimmed by 7 bases and J by 0 bases, leaving 10 bases between them. The CDR3 runs to 14 residues. CDR1 is LGHDT and CDR2 is YNNKEL in the germline V gene (reference sequence). The CDR3 loop reads CASIPQSSYNEQFF. The CDR3 DNA sequence: TGTGCCAGCATCCCGCAGAGCTCCTACAATGAGCAGTTCTTC.

V is TRBV6-2 or TRBV6-3 and J is TRBJ2-5; TRBD1 agrees at 9 bases. With V trimmed by 6 bases and J by 4 bases, 6 bases remained unmatched. There are 14 residues in the CDR3. CDR1 and CDR2 (germline): MNHEY, SVGEGT. The CDR3 sequence is CASSLQGAGETQYF. In DNA, the CDR3 is TGTGCCAGCAGCTTACAGGGGGCCGGAGAGACCCAGTACTTC.

This chain links TRBV6-2 or TRBV6-3 with TRBJ1-5, with D hard to call. Germline assignment: CDR1 MNHEY and CDR2 SVGEGT. Trimming took 6 bases from V and 0 from J, leaving 9 bases between them. The CDR3 consists of 14 residues. CDR3 DNA: TGTGCCAGCAGCCGGGGATTTAGCAATCAGCCCCAGCATTTT. Amino acid sequence: CASSRGFSNQPQHF.

The chain couples TRBV5-6 to TRBJ1-5; TRBD1 matches 9 bases. This CDR3 contains 15 residues. CDR1 SGHDT and CDR2 YYEEEE come from the germline V gene. J gave up 1 base and V 4 bases, and 3 bases lay outside the gene matches. The CDR3, as DNA: TGTGCCAGCAGCCGAACAGGGGGCAGCAATCAGCCCCAGCATTTT. It yields the protein CASSRTGGSNQPQHF. Supplemented by reference TRBV5-6 and TRBJ1-5, the full variable domain reads DAGVTQSPTHLIKTRGQQVTLRCSPKSGHDTVSWYQQALGQGPQFIFQYYEEEERQRGNFPDRFSGHQFPNYSSELNVNALLLGDSALYLCASSRTGGSNQPQHFGDGTRLSIL.

This clone has a handful of counts. V and J are TRBV24-1 and TRBJ2-2; D ambiguous. Germline CDR1 reads KGHDR; CDR2 reads SFDVKD. The CDR3 has 15 residues. The V and J ends lost 3 bases and 3 bases respectively, with 10 bases between them. CDR3 loop: CATSDTAGYTGELFF. The CDR3 region has the DNA TGTGCCACCAGTGATACGGCAGGCTACACCGGGGAGCTGTTTTTT.